This TCR beta chain is drawn from a study of vaccination effects on CD4 cells after COVID-19. The overall study: Every participant took two doses of the BNT162b2 or mRNA-1273 vaccine.

As concerns this clone: What it binds is unknown.

ViraFEST used viral peptide pools to expand antigen-specific CD4+ T cells before sequencing. Following an approximately ten-day culture, CD4+ T cells were purified. Regarding the study as a whole: Convalescent patients were scarce in the study, and it lacked early post-infection timepoints. There was only 1 of 255 vaccine-induced clones in healthy vaccinees that cross-reacted with common cold coronaviruses. In the late period after vaccination, infection- and vaccine-induced clones contracted markedly.

The protocol was immunoSEQ multiplex PCR, while the TCRdb copy is restricted to in-frame clones and leaves out a portion. The sample shows tens of thousands of clones, around four fifths of them seen only once. The receptor's source is a human donor who received a COVID-19 vaccine. Material: CD4+ T cells from PBMCs cultured with HCoV-229E spike peptides, obtained before COVID-19 vaccination.

In DNA, the CDR3 is TGTGCCAGCAGGGCCGGTGGCCCTGGGGGTGTATATGAGCAGTTCTTC. Its translation: CASRAGGPGGVYEQFF. The genes are TRBV2 and TRBJ2-1; D tentatively reads TRBD1 or TRBD2 (5 bases each). Germline CDR1 and CDR2: SNHLY and FYNNEI. This CDR3 contains 16 residues. V gave up 6 bases and J gave up 8 bases, with 23 bases separating them.